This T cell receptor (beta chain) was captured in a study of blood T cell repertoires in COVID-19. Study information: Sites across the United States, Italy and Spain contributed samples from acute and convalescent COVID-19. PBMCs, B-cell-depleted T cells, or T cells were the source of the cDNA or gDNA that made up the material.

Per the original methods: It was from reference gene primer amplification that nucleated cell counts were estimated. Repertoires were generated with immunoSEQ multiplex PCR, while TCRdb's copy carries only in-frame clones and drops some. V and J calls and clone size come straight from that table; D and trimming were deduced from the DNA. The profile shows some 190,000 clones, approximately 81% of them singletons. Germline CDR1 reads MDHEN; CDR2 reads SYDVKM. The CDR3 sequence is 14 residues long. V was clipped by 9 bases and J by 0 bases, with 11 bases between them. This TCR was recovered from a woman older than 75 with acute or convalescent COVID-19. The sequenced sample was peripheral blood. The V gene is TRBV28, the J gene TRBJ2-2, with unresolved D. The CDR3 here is CASTIPPNTGELFF. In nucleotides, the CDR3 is TGTGCCAGTACAATCCCCCCGAACACCGGGGAGCTGTTTTTT.